The rows below give T cell receptor beta chains drawn from one sample of a study of blood T cell repertoires in COVID-19. Method: immunoSEQ multiplex PCR; TCRdb's copy keeps in-frame clones and lacks some. Among 190,000 or so clones, roughly 86% were seen once, and the ten largest hold less than 3.5%. The material sequenced was peripheral blood. Receptors originate from a man aged 40-49 years with active or convalescent COVID-19. Each CDR3 is given with its conserved first and last residue. Fields, in order: J gene, clone size, D gene, V gene, CDR3 DNA, CDR3 protein. A D gene is named only where the DNA matches it firmly. Clone size appears in some rows only: once, few, many, or a class for an expanded clone.

j_gene: TRBJ1-1
abundance: -
d_gene: -
v_gene: TRBV28
CDR3nt: TGTGCCAGCAGGCTAGGGGCCTTTGAGGCTTTCTTT
CDR3aa: CASRLGAFEAFF

j_gene: TRBJ2-2
abundance: -
d_gene: TRBD2
v_gene: TRBV7-2
CDR3nt: TGTGCCAGCAGCTTAGATGGCGGGGGGGCGAACACCGGGGAGCTGTTTTTT
CDR3aa: CASSLDGGGANTGELFF

j_gene: TRBJ1-1
abundance: -
d_gene: TRBD1
v_gene: TRBV4-1
CDR3nt: TGCGCCAGCAGCCAAGATCCCCTGACAGGGGCGGATACTGAAGCTTTCTTT
CDR3aa: CASSQDPLTGADTEAFF

j_gene: TRBJ1-1
abundance: -
d_gene: TRBD1
v_gene: TRBV6-2/TRBV6-3
CDR3nt: TGTGCCAGCAGTTCCTACCGGGACAGTAACACTGAAGCTTTCTTT
CDR3aa: CASSSYRDSNTEAFF

j_gene: TRBJ1-6
abundance: -
d_gene: -
v_gene: TRBV12-5
CDR3nt: TGTGCTAGTGGTTTGGTAGCGGGGGGAAGCTCCTATAATTCACCCCTCCACTTT
CDR3aa: CASGLVAGGSSYNSPLHF

j_gene: TRBJ1-2
abundance: -
d_gene: -
v_gene: TRBV25-1
CDR3nt: TGTGCCACCTACAGGGACTATGGCTACACCTTC
CDR3aa: CATYRDYGYTF

j_gene: TRBJ1-1
abundance: -
d_gene: -
v_gene: TRBV18
CDR3nt: TGTGCCAGCTCTGGAGGGTATGCGGGGATGAACACTGAAGCTTTCTTT
CDR3aa: CASSGGYAGMNTEAFF

j_gene: TRBJ1-5
abundance: -
d_gene: -
v_gene: TRBV5-1
CDR3nt: TGCGCCAGCAGCGAAGGACAGCTCAATCAGCCCCAGCATTTT
CDR3aa: CASSEGQLNQPQHF

j_gene: TRBJ2-7
abundance: -
d_gene: TRBD2
v_gene: TRBV2
CDR3nt: TGTGCCAGCAGGGCTAGCGGGCTATACGAGCAGTACTTC
CDR3aa: CASRASGLYEQYF

j_gene: TRBJ2-3
abundance: -
d_gene: -
v_gene: TRBV6-6
CDR3nt: TGTGCCAGCTCCCCGGACAGAAGCACAGATACGCAGTATTTT
CDR3aa: CASSPDRSTDTQYF

j_gene: TRBJ1-2
abundance: -
d_gene: -
v_gene: TRBV19
CDR3nt: TGTGCCAGTAGTATGGCCAGTGGCTACACCTTC
CDR3aa: CASSMASGYTF

j_gene: TRBJ1-2
abundance: -
d_gene: -
v_gene: TRBV30
CDR3nt: TGTGCCTGGAGTGTACGCGATGCGGGAGGCTACACCTTC
CDR3aa: CAWSVRDAGGYTF

j_gene: TRBJ1-3
abundance: -
d_gene: -
v_gene: TRBV28
CDR3nt: TGTGCCAGCACCGCCGGGGGCACCATATATTTT
CDR3aa: CASTAGGTIYF

j_gene: TRBJ1-4
abundance: -
d_gene: -
v_gene: TRBV19
CDR3nt: TGTGCCAGTAAAAGGGAGGAGAGTGAAAAACTGTTTTTT
CDR3aa: CASKREESEKLFF

j_gene: TRBJ2-1
abundance: -
d_gene: TRBD1
v_gene: TRBV4-1
CDR3nt: TGCGCCAGCAGCCGCCGGGACAGGGATAGCAATGAGCAGTTCTTC
CDR3aa: CASSRRDRDSNEQFF

j_gene: TRBJ2-3
abundance: -
d_gene: TRBD2
v_gene: TRBV5-4
CDR3nt: TGTGCCAGCAGCAAGGAGACTAGCGGGGGGCTCAGCACAGATACGCAGTATTTT
CDR3aa: CASSKETSGGLSTDTQYF

j_gene: TRBJ1-4
abundance: -
d_gene: TRBD1
v_gene: TRBV4-1
CDR3nt: TGCGCCAGCCAGACCGGGACAGGGACGCAACTGTTTTTT
CDR3aa: CASQTGTGTQLFF

j_gene: TRBJ1-2
abundance: -
d_gene: TRBD1
v_gene: TRBV18
CDR3nt: TGTGCCAGCTCATACAGGGGGGATGGCTACACCTTC
CDR3aa: CASSYRGDGYTF

j_gene: TRBJ1-2
abundance: few
d_gene: -
v_gene: TRBV20-1
CDR3nt: TGCAGTGCACAGCCCGCTTATGGCTACACCTTC
CDR3aa: CSAQPAYGYTF

j_gene: TRBJ2-1
abundance: once
d_gene: -
v_gene: TRBV3-1/TRBV3-2
CDR3nt: TGTGCCAGCAGCTCCCCGGGGGACGAGCAGTTCTTC
CDR3aa: CASSSPGDEQFF

j_gene: TRBJ2-3
abundance: -
d_gene: TRBD1
v_gene: TRBV2
CDR3nt: TGTGCCAGCAGTCCGTGGACAGGCCCAGATACGCAGTATTTT
CDR3aa: CASSPWTGPDTQYF

j_gene: TRBJ1-4
abundance: few
d_gene: TRBD1
v_gene: TRBV28
CDR3nt: TGTGCCAGCACGTTGGGACAGGTTAATGAAAAACTGTTTTTT
CDR3aa: CASTLGQVNEKLFF

j_gene: TRBJ1-1
abundance: -
d_gene: -
v_gene: TRBV4-3
CDR3nt: TGCGCCAGCAGCCAAGGAGGGAGAGAGAACACTGAAGCTTTCTTT
CDR3aa: CASSQGGRENTEAFF

j_gene: TRBJ2-1
abundance: -
d_gene: -
v_gene: TRBV13
CDR3nt: TGTGCCAGCAGCTTAGGGAGCAGGGGGGTCTACAATGAGCAGTTCTTC
CDR3aa: CASSLGSRGVYNEQFF

j_gene: TRBJ1-3
abundance: many
d_gene: TRBD1
v_gene: TRBV6-5
CDR3nt: TGTGCCAGCTCACAGGGGTTCAACTCTGGAAACACCATATATTTT
CDR3aa: CASSQGFNSGNTIYF

j_gene: TRBJ1-4
abundance: once
d_gene: TRBD1
v_gene: TRBV5-1
CDR3nt: TGCGCCAGCAGCTCAGCTCCGGGACAGTCGAATGAAAAACTGTTTTTT
CDR3aa: CASSSAPGQSNEKLFF

j_gene: TRBJ2-7
abundance: -
d_gene: TRBD2
v_gene: TRBV5-1
CDR3nt: TGCGCCAGCAGCCTCACTAGCGGAGCGGCAACCTACGAGCAGTACTTC
CDR3aa: CASSLTSGAATYEQYF

j_gene: TRBJ2-7
abundance: -
d_gene: TRBD1
v_gene: TRBV7-8
CDR3nt: TGTGCCAGCAGCTGGGACAGCTCTCGCGAGCAGTACTTC
CDR3aa: CASSWDSSREQYF

j_gene: TRBJ2-7
abundance: -
d_gene: TRBD2
v_gene: TRBV6-5
CDR3nt: TGTGCCAGCAGTTTGACTAGCGGGGTTTACGAGCAGTACTTC
CDR3aa: CASSLTSGVYEQYF

j_gene: TRBJ1-2
abundance: few
d_gene: -
v_gene: TRBV19
CDR3nt: TGTGCCAGTAGCTTGACAGGACGGGCTGACTATGGCTACACCTTC
CDR3aa: CASSLTGRADYGYTF

j_gene: TRBJ1-3
abundance: -
d_gene: -
v_gene: TRBV11-3
CDR3nt: TGTGCCAGCAGCTTCAGTGGAAACACCATATATTTT
CDR3aa: CASSFSGNTIYF

j_gene: TRBJ1-1
abundance: -
d_gene: -
v_gene: TRBV5-1
CDR3nt: TGCGCCAGCAAATGGACCGGACAGCAGAACACTGAAGCTTTCTTT
CDR3aa: CASKWTGQQNTEAFF

j_gene: TRBJ1-1
abundance: -
d_gene: -
v_gene: TRBV11-3
CDR3nt: TGTGCCACCCGTGGGAGGGGGAGCACTGAAGCTTTCTTT
CDR3aa: CATRGRGSTEAFF

j_gene: TRBJ1-5
abundance: -
d_gene: -
v_gene: TRBV15
CDR3nt: TGTGCCACCAGCAGAGATCTAGGTAGTCAGCCCCAGCATTTT
CDR3aa: CATSRDLGSQPQHF

j_gene: TRBJ2-3
abundance: few
d_gene: -
v_gene: TRBV9
CDR3nt: TGTGCCAGCAGCGTAGTGGGCAGGGAAGATACGCAGTATTTT
CDR3aa: CASSVVGREDTQYF

j_gene: TRBJ2-5
abundance: -
d_gene: TRBD2
v_gene: TRBV7-2
CDR3nt: TGTGCCAGCACCCACGGGGGGGCAGAGACCCAGTACTTC
CDR3aa: CASTHGGAETQYF

j_gene: TRBJ1-1
abundance: -
d_gene: -
v_gene: TRBV28
CDR3nt: TGTGCCAGCAGTTTTTCGTCGCGGGACACTGAAGCTTTCTTT
CDR3aa: CASSFSSRDTEAFF

j_gene: TRBJ1-1
abundance: -
d_gene: -
v_gene: TRBV4-1
CDR3nt: TGCGCCAGCTTCAACAAGCGAGCTTTCTTT
CDR3aa: CASFNKRAFF

j_gene: TRBJ2-7
abundance: -
d_gene: -
v_gene: TRBV30
CDR3nt: TGTGCCTGGAGTGTACTGGCTAGGCCGCGTAACGAGCAGTACTTC
CDR3aa: CAWSVLARPRNEQYF

j_gene: TRBJ1-5
abundance: -
d_gene: TRBD1
v_gene: TRBV6-1
CDR3nt: TGTGCCAGCAGTGAGTGGACAGGTAGCAATCAGCCCCAGCATTTT
CDR3aa: CASSEWTGSNQPQHF

j_gene: TRBJ2-2
abundance: few
d_gene: TRBD2
v_gene: TRBV19
CDR3nt: TGTGCCAGTACCCGGACTAGCGGGGGTAACACCGGGGAGCTGTTTTTT
CDR3aa: CASTRTSGGNTGELFF